This TCR beta chain was recorded in a study of blood T cell repertoires in COVID-19. Study-level information: Acute and convalescent COVID-19 specimens originated in the United States, Italy and Spain. T cells, B-cell-depleted T cells, or PBMCs provided the cDNA or gDNA that served as material.

This clone was detected once. This CDR3 comprises 15 residues. Between the trimmed V and J ends, which lost 3 bases and 3 bases, there was a span of 14 bases. Germline-derived CDR1 and CDR2 are LNHDA and SQIVND (reference sequence). In the study's own analysis: Estimation of nucleated cell counts was performed using reference gene primer amplification. The protocol was immunoSEQ multiplex PCR, while the TCRdb copy is restricted to in-frame clones and leaves out a portion. The V and J calls and the clone size are those of that table, but D and trimming were determined from the DNA. Altogether under 50,000 clones are present, approximately 77% being singletons, with the ten largest covering approximately 4.4%.

The sequenced sample was peripheral blood. J is TRBJ1-2 and V is TRBV19; D might be TRBD1 (5 bases). The TCR sequence derives from a woman aged 70-85 years with acute or convalescent COVID-19. CDR3 in amino acids: CASSIWMGEDYGYTF. The CDR3 bases are TGTGCCAGTAGTATTTGGATGGGGGAGGACTATGGCTACACCTTC.